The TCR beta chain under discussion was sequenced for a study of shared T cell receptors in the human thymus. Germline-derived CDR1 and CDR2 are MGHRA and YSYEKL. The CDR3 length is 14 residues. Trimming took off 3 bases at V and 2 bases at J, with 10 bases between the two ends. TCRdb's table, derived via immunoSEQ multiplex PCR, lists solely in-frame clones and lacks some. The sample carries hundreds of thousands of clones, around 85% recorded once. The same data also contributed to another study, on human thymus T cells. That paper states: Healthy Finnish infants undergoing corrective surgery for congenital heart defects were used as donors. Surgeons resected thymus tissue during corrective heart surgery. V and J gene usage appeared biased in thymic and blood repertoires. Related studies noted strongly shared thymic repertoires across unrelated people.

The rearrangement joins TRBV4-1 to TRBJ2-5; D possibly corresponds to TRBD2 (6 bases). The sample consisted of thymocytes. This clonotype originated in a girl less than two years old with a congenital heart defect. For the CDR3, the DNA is TGCGCCAGCAGCCAGCGGGGCCAGCAAGAGACCCAGTACTTC. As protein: CASSQRGQQETQYF.